This entry lists 13 T cell receptor beta chains sequenced from one sample in a study of T cells in localized non-small cell lung cancer. Clones were sequenced by immunoSEQ multiplex PCR, and TCRdb holds only the in-frame ones, with some missing. The sample consists of some 9,500 clones, about 90% of them appearing once. The material sequenced was peripheral blood, taken before any cancer treatment. The receptors originated from a male donor at least 60 years old with stage III squamous cell lung carcinoma.

The V and J genes are TRBV11-1 and TRBJ1-2; TRBD1 aligns across 7 bases. The germline V gene has CDR1 SGHAT and CDR2 FQDESV (reference sequence). The CDR3 runs to 15 residues. V lost 5 bases, J lost 0 bases, and 6 bases stayed unmatched. The CDR3 here is CASSLGTASNYGYTF. The CDR3 DNA reads as TGTGCCAGCAGCCTCGGGACAGCTTCTAACTATGGCTACACCTTC.

This chain joins TRBV2 and TRBJ2-1; 11 bases align to TRBD1. V lost 5 bases, J lost 6 bases, and 3 bases stayed unmatched. The CDR3 extends over 14 amino acids. Per germline, CDR1 SNHLY and CDR2 FYNNEI. CDR3 residues: CASSPGTGGNEQFF. The CDR3 coding sequence is TGTGCCAGCAGTCCCGGGACAGGGGGCAATGAGCAGTTCTTC.

The rearrangement joins TRBV5-1 to TRBJ2-6; D is perhaps TRBD2 (5 bases). V was pared by 7 bases and J by 0 bases, with 11 bases between. This CDR3 region has 15 residues. Germline CDR1 SGHRS, CDR2 YFSETQ. The DNA of the CDR3 is TGCGCCAGCTACACGGGATACTCTGGGGCCAACGTCCTGACTTTC. Protein sequence: CASYTGYSGANVLTF.

The gene calls are TRBV29-1 and TRBJ1-2; D unresolved. This CDR3 comprises 14 residues. V was trimmed by 4 bases and J by 0 bases, leaving 12 bases between them. Germline lookup yields CDR1 SQVTM and CDR2 ANQGSEA. The CDR3 spells CSVGGHRANYGYTF. The CDR3 nucleotides read TGCAGCGTTGGAGGCCATCGAGCTAACTATGGCTACACCTTC.

The rearrangement joins TRBV19 to TRBJ2-7; weak D call: TRBD2 (6 bases). Germline-derived CDR1 and CDR2 are LNHDA and SQIVND (reference sequence). V was trimmed by 5 bases and J by 3 bases, leaving 14 bases between them. CDR3 length: 14 amino acids. CDR3 amino acids: CASSVSGLSYEQYF. CDR3 bases: TGTGCCAGTAGTGTTAGCGGACTGAGCTACGAGCAGTACTTC.

V usage is TRBV18 and J usage is TRBJ2-7, with 7 nucleotides matching TRBD1. The germline gives CDR1 KGHSH, CDR2 LQKENI. The CDR3 extends over 13 amino acids. J was trimmed by 6 bases and V by 2 bases; bases with no gene match: 4. CDR3 region: CASSPKTGTEQYF. The CDR3 bases are TGTGCCAGCTCACCAAAGACAGGGACCGAGCAGTACTTC.

This clone has a single count. The chain has TRBV10-2 and TRBJ2-1; D remains ambiguous. The CDR3 length is 16 residues. CDR1 and CDR2 (germline): WSHSY, SAAADI. V dropped 1 base and J dropped 0 bases, with 10 bases sitting between them. CDR3 amino acids: CASSEYNPSSYNEQFF. Written as DNA, the CDR3 is TGCGCCAGCAGTGAGTATAACCCGAGCTCCTACAATGAGCAGTTCTTC.

This sequence joins TRBV14 and TRBJ1-2; TRBD1 matches 8 bases. With V trimmed by 9 bases and J by 3 bases, 12 bases remained unmatched. The CDR3 length is 15 residues. Germline CDR1 is SGHDN and CDR2 is FVKESK. The CDR3 DNA is TGTGCCAGTTCGGACCGGACAGGGAAGGACTATGGCTACACCTTC. Amino acids: CASSDRTGKDYGYTF.

This chain joins TRBV4-1 and TRBJ2-1, with TRBD2 identical over 11 bases. The CDR3 sequence is 16 residues long. J was trimmed by 10 bases and V by 1 base; bases with no gene match: 9. The germline V gene encodes CDR1 MGHRA and CDR2 YSYEKL. The CDR3 bases are TGCGCCAGCAGCCAAGCCGGGACTAGCGGTACGGCAGAGCAGTTCTTC. Its protein is CASSQAGTSGTAEQFF.

The chain is built from TRBV27 and TRBJ1-5, with D possibly TRBD1 on 5 matching bases. CDR1 and CDR2 (germline): MNHEY, SMNVEV (reference sequence). This CDR3 has 15 amino acids. V dropped 6 bases and J dropped 5 bases, with 17 bases sitting between them. The CDR3 DNA follows: TGTGCCAGCAGAACAGGCAGGAATCTTGATCAGCCCCAGCATTTT. Translating it yields CASRTGRNLDQPQHF.

This clone was observed a handful of times. The chain uses TRBV5-6 and TRBJ1-2; D is unresolved. Germline CDR1 reads SGHDT; CDR2 reads YYEEEE. This CDR3 spans 15 amino acids. Trimming left V 4 bases short and J 7 bases short, with 20 bases between. The CDR3 sequence is CASSEAVGVVRGYTF. CDR3 sequence (DNA): TGTGCCAGCAGCGAAGCAGTGGGAGTTGTACGTGGCTACACCTTC.

As DNA, the CDR3 is TGTGCCAGCAGCCAGGAGGGAACTGGAAACACCATATATTTT. Translating it yields CASSQEGTGNTIYF. The chain couples TRBV9 to TRBJ1-3, with no clear D. Per germline, CDR1 SGDLS and CDR2 YYNGEE. The CDR3 loop spans 14 amino acids. V was cut by 4 bases and J by 2 bases, with 10 bases left in between.

The V and J genes are TRBV11-3 and TRBJ2-1, with 7 nucleotides matching TRBD1. Germline CDR1 reads SGHNT; CDR2 reads YENEEA. CDR3 length: 13 residues. Trimming cost V 8 bases and J 5 bases; bases outside gene matches: 6. CDR3 bases: TGTGCCAGCGCCGAGGGGGCGGACAATGAGCAGTTCTTC. It specifies CASAEGADNEQFF.